This section outlines one TCR beta chain sequence together with its context. Its antigen is currently unknown. The CDR3 spans 12 residues. V was clipped by 3 bases and J by 4 bases, with 6 bases between them. Germline values: CDR1 LNHDA, CDR2 SQIVND (reference sequence). This record belongs to a study of OX40 agonist ivuxolimab in advanced cancers. Study conclusions and caveats: Both CD4+ and CD8+ T cell populations in blood had undergone clonal expansion by week 6 at 0.1 to 3.0 mg/kg.

Sequenced by immunoSEQ multiplex PCR; TCRdb stores in-frame clones only, minus some. The table shows approximately 94,000 clones, with around 90% occurring only once. The chain is built from TRBV19 and TRBJ1-2; D is uncertain. The material was CD4+ or CD8+ T cells sorted from blood, obtained in a trial of the OX40 agonist ivuxolimab. The TCR was taken from an adult with an advanced solid tumor such as melanoma, head and neck, liver or kidney cancer. The CDR3 DNA follows: TGTGCCAGTAGTATTGGCCCCTATGGCTACACCTTC. Its translation: CASSIGPYGYTF.